This T cell receptor beta chain comes out of a study of cytomegalovirus exposure and HLA in healthy donors. TCRdb's copy holds only in-frame clones and misses some; the assay was immunoSEQ multiplex PCR. Here the sample spans more than 200,000 clones, around 90% being singletons. Trimming removed 5 bases from V and 1 base from J, with 2 bases in between. CDR3 length equals 12 residues. CDR1 is SGHVS and CDR2 is FNYEAQ in the germline V gene. The chain employs TRBV7-6 and TRBJ2-2, with D hard to call. Material: PBMCs. This clonotype was obtained from a woman aged 25 to 39 in good health and CMV-seronegative. The CDR3 here is CASSRNTGELFF. CDR3 sequence (DNA): TGTGCCAGCAGCAGGAACACCGGGGAGCTGTTTTTT. Filled out from reference TRBV7-6 and TRBJ2-2, the complete variable domain reads GAGVSQSPRYKVTKRGQDVALRCDPISGHVSLYWYRQALGQGPEFLTYFNYEAQQDKSGLPNDRFSAERPEGSISTLTIQRTEQRDSAMYRCASSRNTGELFFGEGSRLTVL.